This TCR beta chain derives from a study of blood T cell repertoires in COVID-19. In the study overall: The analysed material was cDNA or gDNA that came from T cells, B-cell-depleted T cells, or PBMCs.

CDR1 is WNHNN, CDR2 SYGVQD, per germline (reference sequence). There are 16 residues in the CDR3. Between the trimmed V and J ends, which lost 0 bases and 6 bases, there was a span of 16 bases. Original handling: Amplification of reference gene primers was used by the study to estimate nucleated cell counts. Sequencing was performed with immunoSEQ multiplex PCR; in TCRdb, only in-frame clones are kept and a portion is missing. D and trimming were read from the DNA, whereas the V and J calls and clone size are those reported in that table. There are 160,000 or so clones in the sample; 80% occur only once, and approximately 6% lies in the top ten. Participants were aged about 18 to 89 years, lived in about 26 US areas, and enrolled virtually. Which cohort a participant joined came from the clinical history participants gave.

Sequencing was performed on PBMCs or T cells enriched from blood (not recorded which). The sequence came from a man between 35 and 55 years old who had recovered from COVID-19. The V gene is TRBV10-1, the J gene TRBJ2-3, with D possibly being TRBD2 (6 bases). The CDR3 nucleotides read TGCGCCAGCAGTGAGTCGGGACGGGGGAAGAGGGATACGCAGTATTTT. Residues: CASSESGRGKRDTQYF.